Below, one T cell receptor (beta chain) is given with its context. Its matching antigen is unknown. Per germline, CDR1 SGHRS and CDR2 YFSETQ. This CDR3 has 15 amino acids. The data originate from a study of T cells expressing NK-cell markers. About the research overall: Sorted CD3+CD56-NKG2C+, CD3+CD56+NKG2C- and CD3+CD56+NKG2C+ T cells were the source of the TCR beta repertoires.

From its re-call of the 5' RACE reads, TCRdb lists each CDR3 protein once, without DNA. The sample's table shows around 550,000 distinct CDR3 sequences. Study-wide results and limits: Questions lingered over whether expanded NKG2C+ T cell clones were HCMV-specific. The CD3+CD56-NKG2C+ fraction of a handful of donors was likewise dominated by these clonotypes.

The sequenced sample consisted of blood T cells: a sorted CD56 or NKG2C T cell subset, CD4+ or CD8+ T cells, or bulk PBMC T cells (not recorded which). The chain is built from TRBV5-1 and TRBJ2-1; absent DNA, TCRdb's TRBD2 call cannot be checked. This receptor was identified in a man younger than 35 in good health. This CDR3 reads CASSLDRVSGNEQFF.